The rows below give T cell receptor beta chains drawn from one sample of a study of T cell repertoires in cytomegalovirus infection. The antigens these receptors bind are not known. Via MiXCR, TCRdb re-called the reads, giving one row per CDR3 protein. Among 900,000 to 950,000 distinct CDR3 sequences, approximately 31% were seen once, and the ten largest hold about an eighth. The material was cultured CD8+ T cells from PBMCs, obtained from culture after CMV antigen stimulation. The receptors shown here come from a human donor in good health (CMV status not recorded). Some clones in this sample may be carry-over from other donors' samples. Each CDR3 is given with its conserved first and last residue. A D gene is named only where the DNA matches it firmly. The listing skips clone size in some rows; elsewhere it reads once, few, many or a size class.

j_call d_call v_call clone_size cdr3_aa cdr3_nt
TRBJ2-2 TRBD1 TRBV19 . CASSWGQITGELFF TGTGCCAGTAGTTGGGGACAGATCACCGGGGAGCTGTTTTTT
TRBJ2-1 TRBD2 TRBV7-6 many CASSLRASGGGSYNEQFF TGTGCCAGCAGCTTGAGGGCTAGCGGGGGGGGATCCTACAATGAGCAGTTCTTC
TRBJ1-1 . TRBV19 . CASSIYPASMNTEAFF TGTGCCAGTAGTATATACCCAGCCTCCATGAACACTGAAGCTTTCTTT
TRBJ2-2 TRBD2 TRBV7-6 many CASSAGLADSRLFF TGTGCCAGCAGCGCGGGACTAGCGGATTCCAGGCTGTTTTTT
TRBJ1-1 . TRBV6-2/TRBV6-3 few CASSYSKGALNTEAFF TGTGCCAGCAGTTACTCGAAAGGGGCTCTGAACACTGAAGCTTTCTTT
TRBJ2-1 . TRBV27 . CASSWGGTEQFF TGTGCCAGCAGTTGGGGGGGCACCGAGCAGTTCTTC
TRBJ1-1 . TRBV7-6 few CASSLGTDSEAFF TGTGCCAGCAGCCTGGGGACCGATTCTGAAGCTTTCTTT
TRBJ2-7 . TRBV6-1 . CASSEKEVYEQYF TGTGCCAGCAGTGAAAAAGAGGTTTACGAGCAGTACTTT
TRBJ2-1 . TRBV5-6 few CASSLGPERSSYNEQFF TGTGCCAGCAGCTTGGGGCCGGAACGGAGCTCCTACAATGAGCAGTTCTTC
TRBJ1-6 . TRBV19 . CASSERREHSPLHF TGTGCCAGTAGTGAAAGGAGGGAGCATTCACCCCTCCACTTT
TRBJ2-5 . TRBV6-1 few CASSEGRGVETQYF TGTGCCAGCAGTGAAGGAAGGGGCGTGGAGACCCAGTACTTC
TRBJ2-1 TRBD2 TRBV19 few CASSFASGGASYNEQFF TGTGCCAGTAGTTTTGCTAGCGGGGGGGCGTCCTACAATGAGCAGTTCTTC
TRBJ2-5 TRBD1 TRBV7-9 many CASRRQGWLEETQYF TGTGCCAGCAGGCGACAGGGGTGGTTAGAAGAGACCCAGTACTTC
TRBJ1-1 . TRBV7-9 few CASSHLGVWGPEAFF TGTGCCAGCAGCCACTTAGGGGTGTGGGGTCCTGAAGCTTTCTTT
TRBJ2-1 . TRBV27 few CASSLWRAGAQFF TGTGCCAGCAGTTTATGGAGGGCTGGCGCGCAGTTCTTC
TRBJ2-5 . TRBV10-3 few CAISSNVPAQETQYF TGTGCCATCAGCTCTAACGTTCCGGCCCAAGAGACCCAGTACTTC
TRBJ2-1 . TRBV12-3/TRBV12-4 . CASVTGNVNEQFF TGTGCCAGCGTCACGGGGAACGTAAATGAGCAGTTCTTC
TRBJ1-1 . TRBV19 . CASSIGSSNTEAFF TGTGCCAGTAGTATAGGGTCGAGCAACACTGAAGCTTTCTTT
TRBJ2-2 TRBD2 TRBV2 . CASSDSAGGTGELFF TGTGCCAGCAGTGATTCGGCGGGGGGCACCGGGGAGCTGTTTTTT
TRBJ2-2 TRBD1 TRBV7-3 . CVSRQGSGELFF TGTGTCAGCAGACAGGGTTCCGGGGAGCTGTTTTTT
TRBJ1-5 . TRBV4-1 . CASSQDPREGGPQHF TGCGCCAGCAGCCAAGATCCCAGGGAGGGAGGGCCCCAGCATTTT
TRBJ1-2 . TRBV27 few CASSSGAGYYGYTF TGTGCCAGCAGTTCGGGGGCAGGGTACTATGGCTACACCTTC
TRBJ2-2 TRBD1 TRBV19 . CASSEGGQVLTTGELFF TGTGCCAGTAGCGAGGGGGGACAGGTGTTGACCACCGGGGAGCTGTTTTTT
TRBJ2-6 . TRBV7-9 . CATLLRHGANVLTF TGTGCCACCCTCCTAAGGCACGGGGCCAACGTCCTGACTTTC
TRBJ1-3 TRBD1 TRBV29-1 . CSVTGTGRLNGNTIYF TGCAGCGTGACCGGGACAGGGAGGTTGAATGGAAACACCATATATTTT
TRBJ1-4 . TRBV7-4 . CASSWSGDSTVLFF TGTGCCAGCAGCTGGTCAGGGGATTCCACCGTACTGTTTTTT
TRBJ2-1 TRBD1 TRBV20-1 . CSAGGTGDYNEQFF TGCAGTGCCGGGGGGACAGGGGACTACAATGAGCAGTTCTTC
TRBJ2-1 TRBD1 TRBV19 few CASSMGQGMNEQFF TGTGCCAGTAGTATGGGACAGGGCATGAATGAGCAGTTCTTC
TRBJ2-1 . TRBV12-3/TRBV12-4 . CASKGPLRNEQFF TGTGCCAGCAAGGGACCCCTTCGCAATGAGCAGTTCTTC
TRBJ2-3 . TRBV4-1 . CASSQQSDTQYF TGCGCCAGCAGCCAACAATCAGATACGCAGTATTTT
TRBJ2-5 TRBD1 TRBV7-8 few CASSPGTGPRETQYF TGTGCCAGCAGCCCCGGGACAGGTCCTAGGGAGACCCAGTACTTC
TRBJ2-7 . TRBV2 . CASSEVGPRYF TGTGCCAGCAGTGAGGTGGGGCCACGGTACTTC
TRBJ1-1 . TRBV5-5 few CASSLRTYAFF TGTGCCAGCAGCTTGCGGACTTACGCTTTCTTT
TRBJ2-1 . TRBV6-2/TRBV6-3 . CASSYRGETYNEQFF TGTGCCAGCAGTTACCGCGGGGAAACCTACAATGAGCAGTTCTTC
TRBJ1-2 . TRBV6-6 . CATNGYTF TGTGCCACCAATGGCTACACCTTC
TRBJ2-1 . TRBV6-5 few CASSYLGDGESSYNEQFF TGTGCCAGCAGTTACCTCGGGGACGGGGAGAGCTCCTACAATGAGCAGTTCTTC
TRBJ2-1 . TRBV12-3/TRBV12-4 . CASTYRADNEQFF TGTGCCAGCACCTACAGGGCCGACAATGAGCAGTTCTTC
TRBJ2-7 . TRBV19 many CATTPGTLDYEQYF TGTGCCACCACCCCAGGGACCCTGGACTACGAGCAGTACTTC
TRBJ2-3 . TRBV7-2 many CASSPHNRVKEYF TGTGCCAGCAGCCCGCATAACAGAGTCAAAGAGTATTTT
TRBJ1-2 . TRBV5-1 few CASGPTGGLIYGYTF TGCGCCAGCGGTCCGACAGGAGGATTGATCTATGGCTACACCTTC
TRBJ2-5 . TRBV7-9 many CASSLEGNQETQYF TGTGCCAGCAGCTTAGAAGGGAACCAAGAGACCCAGTACTTC
TRBJ1-2 . TRBV29-1 few CSVDFQGFDYGYTF TGCAGCGTTGATTTCCAGGGTTTTGACTATGGCTACACCTTC
TRBJ1-2 . TRBV7-9 . CASRKKDIGGNYGYTF TGTGCCAGCAGGAAAAAGGACATAGGGGGTAACTATGGCTACACCTTC
TRBJ2-3 TRBD1 TRBV7-6 many CASSGRTGVVTDTQYF TGTGCCAGCAGCGGAAGGACAGGGGTTGTCACAGATACGCAGTATTTT
TRBJ1-4 TRBD1 TRBV6-1 . CASQGQGSEKLFF TGTGCCAGCCAGGGACAGGGGTCTGAAAAACTGTTTTTT
TRBJ2-3 . TRBV7-8 few CASSLGVPGYSTDTQYF TGTGCCAGCAGCTTAGGGGTTCCCGGTTACAGCACAGATACGCAGTATTTT
TRBJ1-5 TRBD1 TRBV24-1 . CATSGDRGDQPQHF TGTGCCACCAGTGGGGACAGGGGGGATCAGCCCCAGCATTTT
TRBJ2-4 TRBD2 TRBV12-3/TRBV12-4 few CASSTKTGGGLGTIAKNIQYF TGTGCCAGCAGCACCAAGACCGGGGGGGGGCTGGGAACCATAGCCAAAAACATTCAGTACTTC
TRBJ2-5 . TRBV19 . CASSRGQRFQETQYF TGTGCCAGTAGTAGGGGTCAGCGTTTTCAAGAGACCCAGTACTTC
TRBJ2-2 . TRBV6-5 . CASSYSPDGVGELFF TGTGCCAGCAGTTACTCGCCGGACGGCGTAGGGGAGCTGTTTTTT
TRBJ2-2 . TRBV5-1 . CASSLKDATGELFF TGCGCCAGCAGCCTAAAAGATGCCACCGGGGAGCTGTTTTTT
TRBJ2-1 TRBD1 TRBV28 few CASSFPPGQGARDEQFF TGTGCCAGCAGTTTCCCTCCGGGACAGGGGGCTCGGGATGAGCAGTTCTTC
TRBJ2-5 TRBD1 TRBV7-9 . CASSPRQGGVTQYF TGTGCCAGCAGTCCTCGACAGGGGGGTGTGACCCAGTACTTC
TRBJ2-1 . TRBV19 few CASSNTGLNEQFF TGTGCCAGTAGTAACACAGGGCTTAATGAGCAGTTCTTC
TRBJ1-1 . TRBV20-1 . CSARGRQNTEAFF TGCAGTGCTAGGGGCAGGCAGAACACTGAAGCTTTCTTT
TRBJ1-1 TRBD1 TRBV24-1 . CATSDSTGGKAEAFF TGTGCCACCAGTGATTCCACAGGGGGTAAAGCTGAAGCTTTCTTT
TRBJ2-3 . TRBV4-3 few CASSQENSRSPDTQYF TGCGCCAGCAGCCAAGAAAATTCAAGATCCCCAGATACGCAGTATTTT
TRBJ2-2 TRBD2 TRBV29-1 . CSAELSGETGELFF TGCAGCGCGGAACTTAGCGGGGAAACCGGGGAGCTGTTTTTT
TRBJ2-7 TRBD1 TRBV7-6 few CASSLGGDRGLYEQYF TGTGCCAGCAGCTTAGGTGGGGACAGGGGGCTGTACGAGCAGTACTTC
TRBJ1-1 . TRBV19 . CASKFRTANTEAFF TGTGCCAGTAAATTCAGGACGGCGAACACTGAAGCTTTCTTT